These 15 T cell receptor beta chains share one sample of origin, sequenced in a study of early T cells in non-severe SARS-CoV-2 infection. One entry per CDR3 protein, called by TCRdb with MiXCR from the 5' RACE reads. Of fewer than 40,000 distinct CDR3 sequences in the sample, 5% to 7% are singletons; the top ten hold 20% to 25%. The source material was whole blood. These receptor sequences come from an adult who was a healthcare worker with PCR-confirmed SARS-CoV-2 infection or an uninfected control (not recorded which).

The rearrangement links TRBV7-9 to TRBJ1-1; D unclear. This CDR3 comprises 16 residues. Trimming took off 0 bases at V and 5 bases at J, with 16 bases between the two ends. Per germline, CDR1 SEHNR and CDR2 FQNEAQ (reference sequence). This CDR3 is CASSLAPDRGGTEAFF. In DNA, the CDR3 is TGTGCCAGCAGCTTAGCCCCCGACCGCGGTGGGACTGAAGCTTTCTTT.

This clonotype was counted ten times or more. The V and J genes are TRBV7-9 and TRBJ2-1, with unresolved D. The CDR3 is made up of 13 amino acids. CDR1 is SEHNR, CDR2 FQNEAQ, per germline (reference sequence). With 1 base removed from V and 9 bases from J, the gap between germline ends came to 10 bases. The CDR3 coding sequence is TGTGCCAGCAGCTTAGACGGTAACACTGAGCAGTTCTTC. Translating it yields CASSLDGNTEQFF.

This clonotype came up a few times. The chain uses TRBV5-5 and TRBJ2-4; no definite D call. The CDR3 consists of 14 residues. V was cut by 0 bases and J by 1 base, with 5 bases left in between. The V gene's germline CDR1 is SGHKS and CDR2 YYEKEE (reference sequence). The CDR3 nucleotides read TGTGCCAGCAGCTTGGTAGGGGCCAAAAACATTCAGTACTTC. Residues: CASSLVGAKNIQYF. The full variable domain, completed using reference TRBV5-5 and TRBJ2-4, is DAGVTQSPTHLIKTRGQQVTLRCSPISGHKSVSWYQQVLGQGPQFIFQYYEKEERGRGNFPDRFSARQFPNYSSELNVNALLLGDSALYLCASSLVGAKNIQYFGAGTRLSVL.

This clonotype has a handful of counts. V gene TRBV6-1 combines with J gene TRBJ2-7, with TRBD1 as a possible D gene (6 bases). This CDR3 spans 14 amino acids. Germline values: CDR1 MNHNS, CDR2 SASEGT. The V end was cut by 5 bases, the J end by 0 bases, with 11 bases between. The CDR3 is CASSRQDISYEQYF. The DNA of the CDR3 is TGTGCCAGCAGTCGACAGGATATCTCCTACGAGCAGTACTTC.

Many counts were recorded for this clonotype. This chain joins TRBV20-1 and TRBJ2-7; no definite D call. Trimming left V 4 bases short and J 2 bases short, with 12 bases between. This CDR3 comprises 13 residues. Germline V gene sequence: CDR1 DFQATT, CDR2 SNEGSKA (reference sequence). The CDR3 sequence is CSATLVGTYEQYF. The CDR3 DNA is TGCAGTGCTACCCTTGTAGGGACCTACGAGCAGTACTTC.

Many counts were recorded for this clonotype. The chain has TRBV15 and TRBJ2-3; no clear D. CDR1 and CDR2 (germline): LNHNV, YYDKDF (reference sequence). The ends were cut back, 6 bases at V and 6 bases at J, with 25 bases in the middle. This CDR3 is built from 17 residues. The CDR3 loop is CATSVDEGAPLGDTQYF. The CDR3 nucleotides are TGTGCCACCAGTGTAGACGAAGGTGCCCCACTGGGGGATACGCAGTATTTT.

There are many counts of this clonotype. The V and J genes are TRBV11-2 and TRBJ2-2; D remains unclear. CDR3 length: 13 amino acids. Trimming took off 1 base at V and 6 bases at J, with 6 bases between the two ends. Germline CDR1 reads SGHAT; CDR2 reads FQNNGV. The CDR3 region is CASSLGVSGELFF. The CDR3 DNA reads as TGTGCCAGCAGCTTAGGAGTATCCGGGGAGCTGTTTTTT. The full variable domain, in which reference TRBV11-2 and TRBJ2-2 provide the parts outside the CDR3, is EAGVAQSPRYKIIEKRQSVAFWCNPISGHATLYWYQQILGQGPKLLIQFQNNGVVDDSQLPKDRFSAERLKGVDSTLKIQPAKLEDSAVYLCASSLGVSGELFFGEGSRLTVL.

The chain employs TRBV3-1 and TRBJ2-1; unclear D gene. V lost 1 base and J 2 bases, leaving 21 bases between the germline ends. CDR3 size: 19 residues. The germline V gene has CDR1 LGHDT and CDR2 YNNKEL (reference sequence). DNA of the CDR3: TGTGCCAGCAGCCAAGGAAGCCTGGTACCGCGGCTTACCTACAATGAGCAGTTCTTC. This translates into CASSQGSLVPRLTYNEQFF.

The sample holds a few counts of this clonotype. The chain recombines TRBV25-1 with TRBJ2-1; tentative D call: TRBD1 (6 bases). Trimming pared 6 bases from V and 10 bases from J, leaving 10 bases between. CDR1 is MGHDK, CDR2 SYGVNS, per germline. The CDR3 totals 11 residues. This CDR3 is CASSSRGEQFF. CDR3 coding DNA: TGTGCCAGCAGCTCCAGGGGAGAGCAGTTCTTC.

This clonotype was detected many times. V gene TRBV11-2 combines with J gene TRBJ2-3; D possibly corresponds to TRBD2 (6 bases). With 2 bases removed from V and 1 base from J, the gap between germline ends came to 16 bases. The CDR3 totals 17 residues. The germline CDR1 and CDR2 sequences are SGHAT and FQNNGV. For the CDR3, the DNA is TGTGCCAGCAGCTTACGGGCGGGGTTATCAGGCACAGATACGCAGTATTTT. Translation gives CASSLRAGLSGTDTQYF.

This clonotype was seen repeatedly, ten times or more. The rearrangement links TRBV19 to TRBJ2-5; 8 bases are shared with TRBD1. The CDR3 loop spans 15 amino acids. The V segment lost 5 bases and the J segment 4 bases; nucleotides outside the gene matches: 9. The germline gives CDR1 LNHDA, CDR2 SQIVND (reference sequence). CDR3 in DNA: TGTGCCAGTAGTTTTTTTGGGACAGGAGGAGAGACCCAGTACTTC. It translates to CASSFFGTGGETQYF. The complete variable domain, with remaining parts taken from reference TRBV19 and TRBJ2-5, reads DGGITQSPKYLFRKEGQNVTLSCEQNLNHDAMYWYRQDPGQGLRLIYYSQIVNDFQKGDIAEGYSVSREKKESFPLTVTSAQKNPTAFYLCASSFFGTGGETQYFGPGTRLLVL.

This clonotype came up many times. The rearrangement joins TRBV20-1 to TRBJ2-7, with a tentative D call TRBD2 (6 bases). CDR1 DFQATT and CDR2 SNEGSKA come from the germline V gene (reference sequence). The V gene lost 8 bases and the J gene lost 4 bases, with 12 bases spanning the gap. The CDR3 loop spans 11 amino acids. The CDR3 DNA is TGCAGTATCGCCGGGGGTTACGAGCAGTACTTC. It translates to CSIAGGYEQYF.

V is TRBV7-9 and J is TRBJ1-1; TRBD1 might be the D (5 bases). CDR1 and CDR2 from the germline V gene are SEHNR and FQNEAQ (reference sequence). The V end was cut by 7 bases, the J end by 5 bases, with 17 bases between. This CDR3 has 14 residues. CDR3: CASTPPGGGTEAFF. CDR3 DNA: TGTGCCAGCACCCCCCCCGGGGGGGGAACTGAAGCTTTCTTT. Drawing the rest from reference TRBV7-9 and TRBJ1-1, the complete variable domain is DTGVSQNPRHKITKRGQNVTFRCDPISEHNRLYWYRQTLGQGPEFLTYFQNEAQLEKSRLLSDRFSAERPKGSFSTLEIQRTEQGDSAMYLCASTPPGGGTEAFFGQGTRLTVV.

This clonotype was seen at least ten times. The gene calls are TRBV7-9 and TRBJ2-1, with TRBD2 matching 8 bases. J gave up 7 bases and V 4 bases, and 18 bases lay outside the gene matches. CDR1 is SEHNR, CDR2 FQNEAQ, per germline (reference sequence). CDR3 length: 18 amino acids. The CDR3 sequence is CASSSSDRTSPHWNEQFF. The CDR3 DNA reads as TGTGCCAGCAGCTCCTCGGATCGGACTAGCCCTCACTGGAATGAGCAGTTCTTC.

This clonotype has a count of ten or more. The rearrangement uses TRBV20-1 and TRBJ2-1, with no clear D. Germline assignment: CDR1 DFQATT and CDR2 SNEGSKA (reference sequence). CDR3 length: 12 amino acids. Trimming shortened V by 2 bases and J by 2 bases, and 4 bases separated the two germline ends. DNA for the CDR3: TGCAGTGCTAGACACACCTACAATGAGCAGTTCTTC. This translates into CSARHTYNEQFF.